The TCR beta chain described here comes from a study of blood T cells in healthy people across ages. The germline V gene has CDR1 LGHNT and CDR2 FRNRAP. The V segment lost 6 bases and the J segment 8 bases; nucleotides outside the gene matches: 7. This CDR3 is 14 amino acids long. Together with a sample-barcoded 5' primer, a J-beta primer mix was included in a second PCR lasting about 6 to 11 cycles. MiXCR, applied by TCRdb to the 5' RACE reads, yields one record per CDR3 protein. The sample yields 800,000 to 950,000 distinct CDR3 sequences, about 37% seen once. Regarding this clonotype: A much larger clone lies a single base off, so this may be a read error.

The chain carries TRBV12-5 and TRBJ2-1, with TRBD2 identical over 10 bases. The receptor comes from a man aged 18-30 years in good health. The sequencing sample was made of blood. The chain's CDR3 is CASGVAGGWDEQFF. DNA of the CDR3: TGTGCTAGTGGAGTAGCGGGGGGCTGGGATGAGCAGTTCTTC.